What follows describes a single T cell receptor (beta chain). Its specificity is not known. Only Caucasian adults living in Nashville, Tennessee served as donors. Investigators divided CD4+ cells into CD45RA+ naive and CD45RA-negative memory subsets. The data originate from a study of shared clonotypes between healthy human individuals. Study-level points and caveats: Sequencing depth was expected to influence donor clonotype sharing.

The V end lost 0 bases, the J end lost 7 bases, and 12 bases lay between the germline ends. The germline gives CDR1 SQVTM, CDR2 ANQGSEA. This CDR3 is built from 13 residues. Here immunoSEQ multiplex PCR was the method, and the copy in TCRdb shows in-frame clones only, minus some. There are about 2 million clones in the sample; over 85% occur only once, and 0.13% lies in the top ten. This chain links TRBV29-1 with TRBJ1-2, with a tentative D call TRBD1 (5 bases). The TCR sequence derives from a man between 18 and 29 years old in good health. The sample consisted of naive CD4+ T cells sorted from blood. Subset specified: CD45RA+ positively selected. The CDR3: CSVEDARGVGYTF. CDR3 DNA sequence: TGCAGCGTTGAAGATGCTCGAGGGGTTGGCTACACCTTC.